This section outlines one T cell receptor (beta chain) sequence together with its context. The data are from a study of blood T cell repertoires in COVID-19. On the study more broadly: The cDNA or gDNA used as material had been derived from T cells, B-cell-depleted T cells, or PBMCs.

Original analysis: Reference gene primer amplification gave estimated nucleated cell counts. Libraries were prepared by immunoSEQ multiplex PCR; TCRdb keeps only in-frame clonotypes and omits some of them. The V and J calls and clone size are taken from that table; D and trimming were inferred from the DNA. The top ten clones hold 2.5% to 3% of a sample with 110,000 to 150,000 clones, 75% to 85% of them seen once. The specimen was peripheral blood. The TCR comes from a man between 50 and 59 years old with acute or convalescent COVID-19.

The DNA of the CDR3 is TGTGCCAGCAGTACGCGACAGGGTCTGCCTCAGCCCCAGCATTTT. Protein: CASSTRQGLPQPQHF. The J gene is TRBJ1-5, the V gene TRBV27, with 7 bases identical to TRBD1. Losses at the gene ends were 5 bases for V and 6 bases for J; bases not matched to a gene: 10. Germline CDR1 reads MNHEY; CDR2 reads SMNVEV (reference sequence). This CDR3 is built from 15 residues.